These 22 T cell receptor beta chains were sequenced from one sample in a study of blood T cell repertoires in COVID-19. TCRdb's table, derived via immunoSEQ multiplex PCR, lists solely in-frame clones and lacks some. This sample has some 67,000 clones, with 79% found just once. The sequenced material came from peripheral blood. These receptors were collected from a woman aged 55-75 years with acute or convalescent COVID-19.

V and J are TRBV9 and TRBJ2-2; D gene ambiguous. Germline V gives CDR1 SGDLS, CDR2 YYNGEE. Trimming took off 5 bases at V and 7 bases at J, with 9 bases between the two ends. The CDR3 has 12 amino acids. The CDR3 here is CASRSHFGELFF. The DNA of the CDR3 is TGTGCCAGCAGGTCCCATTTCGGGGAGCTGTTTTTT.

The sample holds many counts of this clone. V is TRBV19 and J is TRBJ1-1; no definite D call. The V end lost 3 bases, the J end lost 0 bases, and 5 bases lay between the germline ends. The CDR3 is made up of 13 amino acids. CDR1 and CDR2 (germline): LNHDA, SQIVND (reference sequence). CDR3 region: CASSISLNTEAFF. The CDR3 DNA reads TGTGCCAGTAGTATCTCCTTGAACACTGAAGCTTTCTTT.

The chain is built from TRBV4-1 and TRBJ2-5; TRBD1 aligns across 7 bases. The CDR3 has 15 residues. In germline, CDR1 is MGHRA, CDR2 YSYEKL. V was clipped by 0 bases and J by 5 bases; unmatched bases: 6. In nucleotides, the CDR3 is TGCGCCAGCAGCCAAGAAGACCTGACAGGGGAGACCCAGTACTTC. It specifies CASSQEDLTGETQYF.

The chain uses TRBV7-3 and TRBJ2-3, with 10 bases aligning to TRBD2. V lost 4 bases and J lost 4; bases outside the gene matches: 2. The length of the CDR3 is 14 residues. The germline CDR1 and CDR2 sequences are SGHTA and FQGTGA. The DNA of the CDR3 is TGTGCCAGCAGCTCTAGCGGGGGAGCAGATACGCAGTATTTT. Amino acids: CASSSSGGADTQYF. The variable domain in full, with the rest retrieved from reference TRBV7-3 and TRBJ2-3, is GAGVSQTPSNKVTEKGKYVELRCDPISGHTALYWYRQSLGQGPEFLIYFQGTGAADDSGLPNDRFFAVRPEGSVSTLKIQRTERGDSAVYLCASSSSGGADTQYFGPGTRLTVL.

The J gene is TRBJ2-7, the V gene TRBV7-9, with TRBD1 matching 8 bases. J was trimmed by 5 bases and V by 5 bases; bases with no gene match: 5. CDR1 SEHNR and CDR2 FQNEAQ come from the germline V gene (reference sequence). This CDR3 is 13 amino acids long. As DNA, the CDR3 is TGTGCCAGCAGCCTCAGGGGGCAGGACGAGCAGTACTTC. It codes for CASSLRGQDEQYF.

V gene TRBV24-1 combines with J gene TRBJ2-3; D perhaps matches TRBD1 (6 bases). Trimming left V 4 bases short and J 5 bases short, with 15 bases between. This CDR3 spans 15 amino acids. The germline V gene has CDR1 KGHDR and CDR2 SFDVKD. The CDR3: CATSEAGDSVDTQYF. The CDR3 DNA reads TGTGCCACCAGTGAGGCAGGGGATTCGGTAGATACGCAGTATTTT.

The count of this clone is one. The chain links TRBV6-2 or TRBV6-3 to TRBJ2-1; 9 nucleotides agree with TRBD1. CDR1 and CDR2 from the germline V gene are MNHEY and SVGEGT. CDR3 size: 14 residues. Trimming removed 6 bases from V and 7 bases from J; junction bases left unmatched: 7. CDR3 sequence (DNA): TGTGCCAGCAGCGAAAGGACAGGGGCAAATGAGCAGTTCTTC. It yields the protein CASSERTGANEQFF.

The sample holds a few counts of this clone. V is TRBV10-3 and J is TRBJ2-2, with 8 bases matching TRBD2. CDR1 is ENHRY, CDR2 SYGVKD, per germline. This CDR3 has 17 amino acids. The ends lost 6 bases at V and 1 base at J; junction bases unmatched: 10. The CDR3 DNA reads TGTGCCATCAGGGCCCAGGGAGCGGGGGTGAACACCGGGGAGCTGTTTTTT. Amino acids: CAIRAQGAGVNTGELFF.

The chain carries TRBV5-6 and TRBJ1-1; no clear D gene. V lost 1 base to trimming and J lost 4 bases, with 8 bases between them. The CDR3 runs 13 residues. Germline V gene sequence: CDR1 SGHDT, CDR2 YYEEEE. CDR3 region: CASSLWASTEAFF. As DNA, the CDR3 is TGTGCCAGCAGCTTGTGGGCGAGCACTGAAGCTTTCTTT.

V gene TRBV18 combines with J gene TRBJ1-1; possible D gene TRBD1, 5 bases. The V end was cut by 1 base, the J end by 0 bases, with 6 bases between. The length of the CDR3 is 14 residues. From germline, CDR1 is KGHSH and CDR2 LQKENI. Here the CDR3 reads CASSPLQVNTEAFF. CDR3 DNA sequence: TGTGCCAGCTCACCACTACAGGTGAACACTGAAGCTTTCTTT.

V gene TRBV3-1 (or the pseudogene TRBV3-2) combines with J gene TRBJ2-5, with D possibly TRBD1 on 5 matching bases. CDR1 and CDR2 from the germline V gene are LGHDT and YNNKEL (reference sequence). There are 14 residues in the CDR3. With 1 base removed from V and 3 bases from J, the gap between germline ends came to 9 bases. The CDR3 bases are TGTGCCAGCAGCCAAGGCAGGGCAGAAGAGACCCAGTACTTC. This codes for CASSQGRAEETQYF.

In this sample, this clone turned up once. The chain links TRBV7-2 to TRBJ1-2; 10 bases are a match to TRBD1. The CDR3 runs 13 residues. The germline V gene encodes CDR1 SGHTA and CDR2 FQGNSA. The junction had 3 bases not matched to a gene; V was cut back by 7 bases and J by 4 bases. This CDR3 reads CASTRTGGYGYTF. CDR3 DNA sequence: TGTGCCAGCACCCGGACAGGGGGCTATGGCTACACCTTC.

This rearrangement joins TRBV11-1 to TRBJ2-1; 7 positions agree with TRBD2. The CDR3 has 13 residues. Trimming cost V 0 bases and J 8 bases; bases outside gene matches: 1. The germline gives CDR1 SGHAT, CDR2 FQDESV (reference sequence). The CDR3 DNA reads TGTGCCAGCAGCTTAGCAAGCGGGGATGAGCAGTTCTTC. Residues: CASSLASGDEQFF.

This clone was observed a handful of times. V and J are TRBV7-3 and TRBJ2-7; 9 bases map to TRBD1. The CDR3 totals 13 residues. The V gene end was trimmed by 8 bases and the J gene end by 6 bases; junction bases not matched to a gene: 8. Germline V gene data show CDR1 as SGHTA and CDR2 as FQGTGA. The CDR3 sequence is CASGQGMSGEQYF. The CDR3 DNA is TGTGCCAGCGGACAGGGGATGTCGGGCGAGCAGTACTTC.

Here the CDR3 DNA reads TGCGCCAGCAGCCAAGATCCTAGCGGGGGAACCTACAATGAGCAGTTCTTC. Residues: CASSQDPSGGTYNEQFF. The genes are TRBV4-3 and TRBJ2-1, with 10 bases aligning to TRBD2. Looked up from germline, CDR1 is LGHNA and CDR2 is YSLEER. The CDR3 consists of 17 residues. J lost 2 bases, V lost 0 bases, and 4 bases had no gene match.

The V gene is TRBV15, the J gene TRBJ1-4, with 7 nucleotides matching TRBD1. CDR1 is LNHNV and CDR2 is YYDKDF in the germline V gene (reference sequence). This CDR3 region has 17 residues. V trimming: 2 bases; J trimming: 0 bases; junction bases outside the gene matches: 6. The CDR3 DNA is TGTGCCACCAGCAGATCGCAAGGACAGGCAACTAATGAAAAACTGTTTTTT. Translation gives CATSRSQGQATNEKLFF.

The chain combines TRBV7-8 with TRBJ1-6; D is unclear. Trimming cost V 1 base and J 10 bases, with 8 bases left between them. The CDR3 totals 13 residues. The germline V gene encodes CDR1 SGHVS and CDR2 FQNEAQ. The CDR3 loop is CASSLERGSPLHF. For the CDR3, the DNA is TGTGCCAGCAGCTTAGAGCGAGGGTCACCCCTCCACTTT.

The chain links TRBV3-1 (or the pseudogene TRBV3-2) to TRBJ1-3, with D hard to call. Trimming left V 0 bases short and J 0 bases short, with 12 bases between. Germline V gives CDR1 LGHDT, CDR2 YNNKEL (reference sequence). The length of the CDR3 is 17 residues. CDR3 coding DNA: TGTGCCAGCAGCCAAGATCAGGACTTGGCCTCTGGAAACACCATATATTTT. This codes for CASSQDQDLASGNTIYF.

The rearrangement uses TRBV18 and TRBJ1-2; 8 bases agree with TRBD1. The junction had 5 bases not matched to a gene; V was cut back by 3 bases and J by 5 bases. The CDR3 length is 14 residues. Germline lookup yields CDR1 KGHSH and CDR2 LQKENI. The CDR3 DNA is TGTGCCAGCTCACCCCGGACAGGGAGGTATGGCTACACCTTC. Its translation is CASSPRTGRYGYTF.

This clone was detected a few times. The rearrangement joins TRBV5-8 to TRBJ2-6; 8 nucleotides line up with TRBD1. CDR1 and CDR2 (germline): SGHTS, YDEGEE. The ends lost 1 base at V and 0 bases at J; junction bases unmatched: 9. The CDR3 sequence is 19 residues long. The CDR3 DNA is TGTGCCAGCAGCTTGTTTTCCGGGACAGGAGGCTCTGGGGCCAACGTCCTGACTTTC. Amino acids: CASSLFSGTGGSGANVLTF.

This chain uses TRBV5-1 with TRBJ1-2; unclear D gene. Trimming took off 4 bases at V and 4 bases at J, with 14 bases between the two ends. CDR1 and CDR2 (germline): SGHRS, YFSETQ. The CDR3 loop spans 14 amino acids. CDR3 residues: CASSLPGVTYGYTF. The CDR3 DNA follows: TGCGCCAGCAGCCTACCGGGAGTCACCTATGGCTACACCTTC. The complete variable domain, with remaining parts taken from reference TRBV5-1 and TRBJ1-2, reads KAGVTQTPRYLIKTRGQQVTLSCSPISGHRSVSWYQQTPGQGLQFLFEYFSETQRNKGNFPGRFSGRQFSNSRSEMNVSTLELGDSALYLCASSLPGVTYGYTFGSGTRLTVV.

This chain joins TRBV27 and TRBJ2-3, with 7 bases identical to TRBD1. J was trimmed by 1 base and V by 8 bases; bases with no gene match: 9. The CDR3 has 15 residues. CDR1 and CDR2 (germline): MNHEY, SMNVEV (reference sequence). CDR3: CASAVSGGRTDTQYF. The CDR3, as DNA: TGTGCCAGCGCCGTATCAGGGGGACGCACAGATACGCAGTATTTT.